One sample yielded the 18 T cell receptor beta chains listed below, sequenced in a study of T cell responses to AZD1222 COVID-19 vaccine. Method: immunoSEQ multiplex PCR; TCRdb's copy keeps in-frame clones and lacks some. Counted here are 200,000 or so clones, roughly 91% occurring once; the ten biggest clones make up 1%. Sequenced here: peripheral blood, sampled on day 0 of MenACWY control vaccination. These receptors came from an adult in good health.

This chain joins TRBV6-2 or TRBV6-3 and TRBJ2-3, with D possibly TRBD1 on 6 matching bases. V dropped 8 bases and J dropped 0 bases, with 12 bases sitting between them. Germline CDR1 MNHEY, CDR2 SVGEGT. This CDR3 contains 14 residues. The CDR3 sequence is CASRRDTSTDTQYF. DNA of the CDR3: TGTGCCAGCCGCCGGGACACAAGCACAGATACGCAGTATTTT.

The chain carries TRBV6-5 and TRBJ1-4; 9 positions agree with TRBD1. CDR1 and CDR2 (germline): MNHEY, SVGAGI. The CDR3 has 14 residues. V shed 5 bases and J 6 bases; nucleotides not matched to a gene: 4. This chain's CDR3 is CASSKGQGYEKLFF. The CDR3 DNA follows: TGTGCCAGCAGTAAGGGACAGGGATATGAAAAACTGTTTTTT.

The rearrangement joins TRBV10-1 to TRBJ2-3; 10 nucleotides agree with TRBD2. V shed 4 bases, J shed 1 base, and the junction held 23 bases outside the gene matches. The CDR3 is 22 amino acids. The V gene's germline CDR1 is WNHNN and CDR2 SYGVQD (reference sequence). CDR3 DNA: TGCGCCAGCAGTGGTCCGCTGCCGGGTAGCGGGGGGAATAAAGAGGGCACAGATACGCAGTATTTT. Translated: CASSGPLPGSGGNKEGTDTQYF.

The V gene is TRBV5-1, the J gene TRBJ1-6; perhaps TRBD1 as D (6 bases). V shed 2 bases and J shed 10 bases, with 13 bases lying between them. CDR1 and CDR2 (germline): SGHRS, YFSETQ. This CDR3 comprises 14 residues. CDR3: CASSFGRGRSPLHF. CDR3 bases: TGCGCCAGCAGCTTCGGCAGGGGTCGATCACCCCTCCACTTT.

The J gene is TRBJ2-2, the V gene TRBV3-1 (or the pseudogene TRBV3-2); the match to TRBD1 covers 8 bases. Germline V gives CDR1 LGHDT, CDR2 YNNKEL (reference sequence). Trimming took 6 bases from V and 6 from J; bases not matched to a gene: 18. CDR3 length equals 18 residues. The chain's CDR3 is CASRSLGLTGGKAGELFF. As DNA, the CDR3 is TGTGCCAGCAGATCCCTAGGTCTTACAGGGGGAAAGGCCGGGGAGCTGTTTTTT.

This chain joins TRBV30 and TRBJ1-6; TRBD1 might be the D (6 bases). The V end was cut by 1 base, the J end by 10 bases, with 20 bases between. The CDR3 totals 16 residues. Germline V gene data show CDR1 as GTSNPN and CDR2 as SVGIG (reference sequence). This CDR3 is CAWSDQPGQLGSPLHF. In nucleotides, the CDR3 is TGTGCCTGGAGTGATCAACCGGGACAACTGGGATCACCCCTCCACTTT.

The chain recombines TRBV14 with TRBJ1-4, with D uncertain. Trimming cost V 0 bases and J 5 bases, with 16 bases left between them. This CDR3 spans 17 amino acids. Germline V gene data show CDR1 as SGHDN and CDR2 as FVKESK. The DNA for the CDR3 is TGTGCCAGCAGCCAAGATCGGGCCGGAGGGTGGAATGAAAAACTGTTTTTT. This encodes CASSQDRAGGWNEKLFF.

The chain is built from TRBV7-9 and TRBJ1-3, with 9 nucleotides matching TRBD1. CDR1 SEHNR and CDR2 FQNEAQ come from the germline V gene (reference sequence). V was clipped by 4 bases and J by 0 bases; unmatched bases: 7. This CDR3 has 17 residues. Here the CDR3 reads CASSSMLGQGSGNTIYF. In DNA form, the CDR3 reads TGTGCCAGCAGCTCAATGCTGGGACAGGGCTCTGGAAACACCATATATTTT.

The chain employs TRBV2 and TRBJ2-7, with D possibly matching TRBD1 (6 bases). CDR3 length: 16 residues. Germline loops: CDR1 SNHLY, CDR2 FYNNEI. The V gene lost 6 bases and the J gene lost 9 bases, with 27 bases spanning the gap. CDR3 nucleotide sequence: TGTGCCAGCAGCCAAGAGGGGGTGTTGGGCCTCCTTACGCAGTACTTC. Translated: CASSQEGVLGLLTQYF.

This clone was counted once. This chain links TRBV28 with TRBJ1-3; D perhaps matches TRBD1 (6 bases). The CDR3 length is 15 residues. V was pared by 4 bases and J by 0 bases, with 10 bases between. Germline V gives CDR1 MDHEN, CDR2 SYDVKM. The CDR3 protein is CASSSAQGSGNTIYF. Written as DNA, the CDR3 is TGTGCCAGCAGTTCTGCACAGGGCTCTGGAAACACCATATATTTT.

The chain is built from TRBV5-1 and TRBJ2-3; TRBD2 matches 10 bases. Trimming at V came to 4 bases and at J to 6 bases, leaving 11 bases not matched to a gene. Germline CDR1 is SGHRS and CDR2 is YFSETQ. The CDR3 totals 16 residues. CDR3 DNA: TGCGCCAGCAGCACCCTACTAGCGGGGCCTTGGGATACGCAGTATTTT. Translation gives CASSTLLAGPWDTQYF.

This clone was seen just once. In DNA, the CDR3 is TGTGCCAGCAGTGAAGAACCGACAGGCCTGGAGAATGAGCAGTTCTTC. Its protein product is CASSEEPTGLENEQFF. V and J are TRBV6-1 and TRBJ2-1; maybe TRBD1 (6 bases). Germline V gene lookup returns CDR1 MNHNS and CDR2 SASEGT. The CDR3 extends over 16 amino acids. V gave up 1 base and J gave up 7 bases, with 17 bases separating them.

The table lists this clone with a count of one. V and J are TRBV30 and TRBJ2-2; 9 bases match TRBD1. The CDR3 length is 14 residues. V shed 5 bases, J shed 2 bases, and the junction held 3 bases outside the gene matches. The germline V gene has CDR1 GTSNPN and CDR2 SVGIG (reference sequence). The DNA of the CDR3 is TGTGCCTGGGGACAGGGGTTTAACACCGGGGAGCTGTTTTTT. Protein product: CAWGQGFNTGELFF.

The chain combines TRBV6-2 or TRBV6-3 with TRBJ1-2; D is perhaps TRBD1 (5 bases). Trimming cost V 2 bases and J 4 bases, with 8 bases left between them. CDR1 is MNHEY, CDR2 SVGEGT, per germline. The CDR3 is made up of 13 amino acids. CDR3 in DNA: TGTGCCAGCAGTTACAATGGGGGCTATGGCTACACCTTC. Protein product: CASSYNGGYGYTF.

The chain has TRBV18 and TRBJ2-7; 7 positions agree with TRBD1. CDR1 KGHSH and CDR2 LQKENI come from the germline V gene. V shed 5 bases, J shed 6 bases, and the junction held 7 bases outside the gene matches. CDR3 size: 13 residues. The CDR3 reads CASSDTGVGEQYF. Here the CDR3 DNA reads TGTGCCAGCTCAGACACAGGGGTAGGCGAGCAGTACTTC.

The V and J genes are TRBV7-2 and TRBJ1-5; tentatively, D is TRBD1 (5 bases). The germline CDR1 and CDR2 sequences are SGHTA and FQGNSA. The CDR3 contains 13 residues. Trimming removed 6 bases at V and 5 bases at J, with 11 bases between. The DNA for the CDR3 is TGTGCCAGCAGTATTTGGGGGGATCAGCCCCAGCATTTT. It yields the protein CASSIWGDQPQHF.

This chain connects TRBV7-9 to TRBJ2-7, with 7 bases aligning to TRBD1. The CDR3 extends over 14 amino acids. The junction had 6 bases not matched to a gene; V was cut back by 5 bases and J by 2 bases. The V gene's germline CDR1 is SEHNR and CDR2 FQNEAQ (reference sequence). The DNA of the CDR3 is TGTGCCAGCAGCCGGTGGGACAGTACCTACGAGCAGTACTTC. Translating it yields CASSRWDSTYEQYF.

J is TRBJ1-4 and V is TRBV10-3, with 7 bases aligning to TRBD1. From germline, CDR1 is ENHRY and CDR2 SYGVKD. This CDR3 region has 15 residues. Unmatched junction bases numbered 3, after V lost 3 bases and J lost 2 bases. CDR3: CAISEGGRTNEKLFF. In DNA form, the CDR3 reads TGTGCCATCAGTGAAGGGGGCCGCACTAATGAAAAACTGTTTTTT.